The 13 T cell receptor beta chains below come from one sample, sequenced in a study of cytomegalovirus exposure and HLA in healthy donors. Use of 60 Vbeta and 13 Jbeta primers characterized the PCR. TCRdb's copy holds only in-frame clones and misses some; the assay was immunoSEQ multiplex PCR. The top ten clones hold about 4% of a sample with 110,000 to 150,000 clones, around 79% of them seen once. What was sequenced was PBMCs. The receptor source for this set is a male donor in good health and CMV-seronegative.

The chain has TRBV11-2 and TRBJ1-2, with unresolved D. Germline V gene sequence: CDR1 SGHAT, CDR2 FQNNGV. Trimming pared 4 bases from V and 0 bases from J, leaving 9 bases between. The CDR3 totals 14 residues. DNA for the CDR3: TGTGCCAGCAGCTCCAGATCAGCTAACTATGGCTACACCTTC. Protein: CASSSRSANYGYTF.

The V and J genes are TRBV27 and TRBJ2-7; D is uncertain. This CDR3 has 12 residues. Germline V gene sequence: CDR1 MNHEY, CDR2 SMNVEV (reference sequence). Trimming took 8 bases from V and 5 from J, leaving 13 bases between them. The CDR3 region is CASSTPRNEQYF. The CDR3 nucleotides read TGTGCCAGCTCGACACCGCGTAACGAGCAGTACTTC.

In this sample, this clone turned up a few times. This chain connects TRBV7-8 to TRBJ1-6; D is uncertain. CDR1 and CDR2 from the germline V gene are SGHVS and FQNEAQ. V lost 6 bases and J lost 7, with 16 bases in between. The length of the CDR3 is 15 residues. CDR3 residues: CASSPVRQRNSPLHF. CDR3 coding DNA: TGTGCCAGCAGTCCAGTGCGGCAGCGCAATTCACCCCTCCACTTT.

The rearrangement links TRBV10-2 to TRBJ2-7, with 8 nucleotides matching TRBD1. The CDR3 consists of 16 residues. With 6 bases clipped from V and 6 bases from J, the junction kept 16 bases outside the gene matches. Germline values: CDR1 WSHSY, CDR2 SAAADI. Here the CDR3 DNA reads TGCGCCAGCAGCGAGGAAGTGACAGGGGCACTCGCCGAGCAGTACTTC. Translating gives CASSEEVTGALAEQYF.

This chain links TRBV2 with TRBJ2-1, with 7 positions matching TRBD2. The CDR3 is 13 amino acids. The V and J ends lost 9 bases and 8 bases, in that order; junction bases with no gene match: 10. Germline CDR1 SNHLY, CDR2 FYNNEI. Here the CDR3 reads CARGGLVGHEQFF. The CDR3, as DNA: TGTGCCAGGGGGGGGTTGGTAGGCCATGAGCAGTTCTTC.

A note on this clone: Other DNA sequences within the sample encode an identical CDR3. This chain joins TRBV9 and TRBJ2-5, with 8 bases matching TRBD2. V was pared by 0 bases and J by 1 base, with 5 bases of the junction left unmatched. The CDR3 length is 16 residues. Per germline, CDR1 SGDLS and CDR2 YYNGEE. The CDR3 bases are TGTGCCAGCAGCGTAGGGCTAGCGGGCGCCCAAGAGACCCAGTACTTC. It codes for CASSVGLAGAQETQYF.

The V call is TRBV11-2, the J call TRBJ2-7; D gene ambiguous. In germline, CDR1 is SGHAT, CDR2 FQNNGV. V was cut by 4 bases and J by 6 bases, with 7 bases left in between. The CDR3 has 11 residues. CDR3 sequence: CASSSVTEQYF. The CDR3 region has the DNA TGTGCCAGCAGCTCGGTTACCGAGCAGTACTTC.

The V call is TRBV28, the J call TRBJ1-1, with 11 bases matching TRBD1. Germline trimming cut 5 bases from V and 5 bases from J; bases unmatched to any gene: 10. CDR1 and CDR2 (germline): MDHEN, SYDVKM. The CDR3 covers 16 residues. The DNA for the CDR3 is TGTGCCAGCAGTCTCCCAGGACAGGGGGCATGGACTGAAGCTTTCTTT. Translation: CASSLPGQGAWTEAFF.

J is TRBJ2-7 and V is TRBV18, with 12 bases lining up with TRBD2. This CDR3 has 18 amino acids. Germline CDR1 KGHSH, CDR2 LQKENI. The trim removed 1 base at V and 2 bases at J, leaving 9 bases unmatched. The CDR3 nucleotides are TGTGCCAGCTCACCACGTCCGGGACTAGCGGGCGCAGCCTACGAGCAGTACTTC. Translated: CASSPRPGLAGAAYEQYF.

Here the CDR3 reads CASSYSILTGSYEQYF. CDR3 in DNA: TGTGCCAGCAGTTACTCTATATTGACAGGGTCCTACGAGCAGTACTTC. The chain carries TRBV6-5 and TRBJ2-7; TRBD1 aligns across 7 bases. V shed 0 bases, J shed 1 base, and the junction held 6 bases outside the gene matches. Looked up from germline, CDR1 is MNHEY and CDR2 is SVGAGI. This CDR3 region has 16 residues.

This chain's CDR3 is CASSIPREMNTEAFF. The DNA of the CDR3 is TGTGCCAGTAGTATCCCCCGGGAGATGAACACTGAAGCTTTCTTT. The chain recombines TRBV19 with TRBJ1-1; no clear D gene. The CDR3 totals 15 residues. Per germline, CDR1 LNHDA and CDR2 SQIVND (reference sequence). V was trimmed by 3 bases and J by 0 bases, leaving 11 bases between them.

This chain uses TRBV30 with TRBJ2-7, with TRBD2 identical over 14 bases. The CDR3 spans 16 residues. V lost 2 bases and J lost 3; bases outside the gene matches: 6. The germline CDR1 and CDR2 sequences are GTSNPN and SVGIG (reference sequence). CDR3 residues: CAWSTPGTSGGYEQYF. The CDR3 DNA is TGTGCCTGGAGTACACCGGGGACTAGCGGGGGCTACGAGCAGTACTTC.

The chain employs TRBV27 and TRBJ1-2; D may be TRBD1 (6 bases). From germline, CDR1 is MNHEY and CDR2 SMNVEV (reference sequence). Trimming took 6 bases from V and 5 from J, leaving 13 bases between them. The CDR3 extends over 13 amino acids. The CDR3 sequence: CASSFRTDYGYTF. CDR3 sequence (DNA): TGTGCCAGCAGCTTCCGGACAGATTATGGCTACACCTTC.